The 18 T cell receptor beta chains listed next were all sequenced from one sample in a study of blood T cell repertoires in COVID-19. Profiled with immunoSEQ multiplex PCR; TCRdb holds only in-frame clones, not every one. The table has about 240,000 clones, 75% to 90% seen once; the top ten hold roughly 12%. The sequenced sample consisted of peripheral blood. The receptors were sampled from a woman aged 55-75 years with active or convalescent COVID-19.

The chain couples TRBV28 to TRBJ2-1; 9 bases are shared with TRBD1. Trimming removed 4 bases from V and 7 bases from J; junction bases left unmatched: 5. The germline V gene encodes CDR1 MDHEN and CDR2 SYDVKM. The CDR3 length is 14 residues. The CDR3 loop reads CASSSPDRGNEQFF. In DNA, the CDR3 is TGTGCCAGCAGTTCACCCGACAGGGGGAATGAGCAGTTCTTC.

DNA for the CDR3: TGCGCCAGCAGCTTGGGGGACATTAAAGAGACCCAGTACTTC. It translates to CASSLGDIKETQYF. The rearrangement uses TRBV5-1 and TRBJ2-5; tentative D call: TRBD1 (6 bases). The germline gives CDR1 SGHRS, CDR2 YFSETQ. V lost 0 bases and J 3 bases, leaving 9 bases between the germline ends. CDR3 length equals 14 residues.

The V call is TRBV5-1, the J call TRBJ2-7, with 11 bases matching TRBD2. The CDR3 length is 16 residues. The trim removed 4 bases at V and 2 bases at J, leaving 8 bases unmatched. Germline V gene data show CDR1 as SGHRS and CDR2 as YFSETQ. CDR3 DNA: TGCGCCAGCAGCAGGGACCTAGCGGGGGGACCCTACGAGCAGTACTTC. It specifies CASSRDLAGGPYEQYF.

The chain carries TRBV7-9 and TRBJ2-3; 10 nucleotides agree with TRBD2. The CDR3 runs to 14 residues. Trimming took 5 bases from V and 9 from J; bases not matched to a gene: 8. Germline lookup yields CDR1 SEHNR and CDR2 FQNEAQ (reference sequence). The CDR3 loop reads CASSPLAGVMTQYF. The CDR3 region has the DNA TGTGCCAGCAGCCCCCTAGCGGGGGTTATGACGCAGTATTTT. The full variable domain, its missing parts supplied by reference TRBV7-9 and TRBJ2-3, is DTGVSQNPRHKITKRGQNVTFRCDPISEHNRLYWYRQTLGQGPEFLTYFQNEAQLEKSRLLSDRFSAERPKGSFSTLEIQRTEQGDSAMYLCASSPLAGVMTQYFGPGTRLTVL.

This clone was seen once. CDR3 amino acids: CATVIGLARNTGELFF. The CDR3 region has the DNA TGTGCCACCGTGATCGGGCTAGCGAGGAACACCGGGGAGCTGTTTTTT. This rearrangement joins TRBV18 to TRBJ2-2; D is perhaps TRBD2 (6 bases). Per germline, CDR1 KGHSH and CDR2 LQKENI. Deletions cut 10 bases from V and 1 base from J, with 19 bases between. There are 16 residues in the CDR3.

The rearrangement links TRBV4-1 to TRBJ1-2, with 8 bases matching TRBD1. The junction had 11 bases not matched to a gene; V was cut back by 0 bases and J by 8 bases. Germline V gives CDR1 MGHRA, CDR2 YSYEKL. The CDR3 has 16 residues. CDR3 in DNA: TGCGCCAGCAGCCAAGAAGGTGTGAGGACAGGGCGAGGCTACACCTTC. This encodes CASSQEGVRTGRGYTF.

This clone was observed a single time. The V and J genes are TRBV28 and TRBJ1-2; the match to TRBD1 covers 7 bases. Per the germline V gene, CDR1 is MDHEN and CDR2 is SYDVKM. V dropped 7 bases and J dropped 4; count of bases not matched to a gene: 3. The CDR3 sequence is 12 residues long. The CDR3 DNA reads TGTGCCAGCATAGCAGGGGGCTATGGCTACACCTTC. It translates to CASIAGGYGYTF.

The V gene is TRBV7-6, the J gene TRBJ2-7; D not certain. CDR1 and CDR2 from the germline V gene are SGHVS and FNYEAQ. This CDR3 region has 15 residues. Trimming took 1 base from V and 0 from J, leaving 10 bases between them. CDR3: CASSLGGGYSYEQYF. The CDR3 nucleotides read TGTGCCAGCAGCTTAGGTGGCGGTTACTCCTACGAGCAGTACTTC. Based on the CDR3 plus reference TRBV7-6 and TRBJ2-7, the full variable domain is GAGVSQSPRYKVTKRGQDVALRCDPISGHVSLYWYRQALGQGPEFLTYFNYEAQQDKSGLPNDRFSAERPEGSISTLTIQRTEQRDSAMYRCASSLGGGYSYEQYFGPGTRLTVT.

Here the CDR3 DNA reads TGTGCCAGCAGTGAGACTCTCATGAACACTGAAGCTTTCTTT. Translation: CASSETLMNTEAFF. V gene TRBV6-1 combines with J gene TRBJ1-1; no reliable D call. CDR1 is MNHNS and CDR2 is SASEGT in the germline V gene. V lost 3 bases to trimming and J lost 0 bases, with 8 bases between them. This CDR3 contains 14 residues.

The J gene is TRBJ1-1, the V gene TRBV6-2 or TRBV6-3, with D unresolved. The CDR3 has 13 residues. From germline, CDR1 is MNHEY and CDR2 SVGEGT. The germline V and J ends were trimmed by 6 bases and 1 base, with 9 bases remaining between them. CDR3 sequence (DNA): TGTGCCAGCAGCCACTTACGGAACACTGAAGCTTTCTTT. The encoded protein is CASSHLRNTEAFF.

The rearrangement joins TRBV27 to TRBJ1-5; 10 bases fit TRBD1. Germline lookup yields CDR1 MNHEY and CDR2 SMNVEV (reference sequence). The junction had 4 bases not matched to a gene; V was cut back by 1 base and J by 4 bases. The CDR3 totals 16 residues. The CDR3 sequence is CASSLLGQGDNQPQHF. CDR3 nucleotide sequence: TGTGCCAGCAGTTTATTAGGACAGGGGGATAATCAGCCCCAGCATTTT.

V gene TRBV9 combines with J gene TRBJ2-6, with D hard to call. Germline-derived CDR1 and CDR2 are SGDLS and YYNGEE. CDR3 length: 15 residues. V lost 2 bases, J lost 0 bases, and 6 bases lay in between. The CDR3 spells CASSVTDSGANVLTF. The CDR3 coding sequence is TGTGCCAGCAGCGTTACAGACTCTGGGGCCAACGTCCTGACTTTC.

This rearrangement joins TRBV7-2 to TRBJ1-2; D ambiguous. Per the germline V gene, CDR1 is SGHTA and CDR2 is FQGNSA. The ends were cut back, 0 bases at V and 13 bases at J, with 15 bases in the middle. The CDR3 is 13 residues long. CDR3 residues: CASSLAEALYFTF. CDR3 nucleotide sequence: TGTGCCAGCAGCTTAGCAGAGGCCCTATACTTCACCTTC.

The chain links TRBV1 to TRBJ1-3; the D segment call TRBD1 is taken from the table without a DNA check. TRBV1 is a documented pseudogene. The CDR3 sequence is 12 residues long. The CDR3 loop is CTSSPIGNTIYF. In DNA, the CDR3 is TGCACCAGCAGCCCAATCGGAAACACCATATATTTT.

The genes are TRBV7-2 and TRBJ1-3; D gene ambiguous. Germline V gene lookup returns CDR1 SGHTA and CDR2 FQGNSA. CDR3 length: 14 amino acids. With 7 bases removed from V and 4 bases from J, the gap between germline ends came to 14 bases. The CDR3 nucleotides read TGTGCCAGCACCCCTCGGGGAAGAGGAAACACCATATATTTT. It encodes CASTPRGRGNTIYF.

The V gene is TRBV4-3, the J gene TRBJ1-1; D gene unclear. The CDR3 sequence is 15 residues long. The germline CDR1 and CDR2 sequences are LGHNA and YSLEER. V was pared by 4 bases and J by 0 bases, with 12 bases between. The CDR3 sequence: CASSREQYMNTEAFF. The CDR3 DNA reads as TGCGCCAGCAGCCGAGAACAGTATATGAACACTGAAGCTTTCTTT.

The chain combines TRBV18 with TRBJ1-2, with TRBD1 matching 9 bases. Germline-derived CDR1 and CDR2 are KGHSH and LQKENI. The V and J ends lost 3 bases and 8 bases, in that order; junction bases with no gene match: 4. The CDR3 is 13 amino acids. In DNA form, the CDR3 reads TGTGCCAGCTCACCGGACAGGGGCGAAGGCTACACCTTC. It codes for CASSPDRGEGYTF.

This rearrangement joins TRBV7-2 to TRBJ2-6; tentatively, D is TRBD2 (7 bases). Germline CDR1 and CDR2: SGHTA and FQGNSA. CDR3 size: 17 residues. V was shortened by 2 bases and J by 1 base, with 12 bases between the two germline ends. The DNA for the CDR3 is TGTGCCAGCAGCTTAAGGGGGGGCAGTTCTGGGGCCAACGTCCTGACTTTC. Encoded protein: CASSLRGGSSGANVLTF.